This T cell receptor (beta chain) came from a study of shared clonotypes between healthy human individuals. General study points: Memory subsets generally showed smaller estimated richness than naive subsets did.

TCRdb's copy holds only in-frame clones and misses some; the assay was immunoSEQ multiplex PCR. The sample lists about 2.4 million clones, roughly 93% occurring once. Naive CD45RA+ and memory CD45RA-negative subsets were split from CD4+ cells. Notes on this clone: What it binds is not known.

Sample: naive CD4+ T cells from PBMCs. As to subset: CD45RA+ positively selected. The source is a man aged 18-30 years in good health. Some clones in this sample may be carry-over from other donors' samples.

The CDR3 protein is CASSTLAGGKNEQFF. CDR3 DNA: TGTGCCAGCAGTACCCTAGCGGGAGGTAAGAATGAGCAGTTCTTC. The chain has TRBV6-5 and TRBJ2-1; TRBD2 matches 11 bases. J gave up 7 bases and V 5 bases, and 7 bases lay outside the gene matches. The CDR3 is 15 amino acids. Germline values: CDR1 MNHEY, CDR2 SVGAGI.